A selection of T cell receptor beta chains follows, all from one sample in a study of CD8 T cells in ankylosing spondylitis. TCRdb re-analysed the 5' RACE reads in MiXCR, keeping a single row per CDR3 protein. The repertoire consists of about 140,000 distinct CDR3 sequences, with 8% to 9% occurring once and the leading ten covering 7.3%. The sequenced sample consisted of synovial fluid, either unsorted or a sorted T cell fraction (not recorded which). These receptors originate from a male donor with ankylosing spondylitis. CDR3s include the opening cysteine and the closing phenylalanine or tryptophan. The D gene is left open where the match is weak. Size values are once, few and many counts, or a class for expanded clones, and some rows have none.

TRBV28	TRBD1	TRBJ1-4	many	TGTGCCAGCACCGCAGGGGGACTGAAACTGTTTTTT	CASTAGGLKLFF
TRBV5-6	NA	TRBJ2-1	few	TGTGCCAGCAGCGGAACAGGGAACGTATACAATGAGCAGTTCTTC	CASSGTGNVYNEQFF
TRBV12-3/TRBV12-4	TRBD2	TRBJ2-1	many	TGTGCCAGCAGCGGGACTAGCGGGAGAGATGAGCAGTTCTTC	CASSGTSGRDEQFF
TRBV3-1	TRBD2	TRBJ2-1	few	TGTGCCAGCAGCCAAGGGCTAGCGGGAGCTTCGTACAATGAGCAGTTCTTC	CASSQGLAGASYNEQFF
TRBV12-3/TRBV12-4	NA	TRBJ2-2	many	TGTGCCAGCAGTTTGGGTACTCAGCGGAGCACCGGGGAGCTGTTTTTT	CASSLGTQRSTGELFF
TRBV20-1	NA	TRBJ2-2	many	TGCAGTGCCCGTATGGGGGCCGGGGAGCTGTTTTTT	CSARMGAGELFF
TRBV5-1	TRBD1	TRBJ1-2	many	TGCGCCAGCAGCTTGATACCAGGGGGCTATGGCTACACCTTC	CASSLIPGGYGYTF
TRBV4-2	NA	TRBJ1-3	NA	TGTGCCAGCAGCCCGCACCGTTGGAACCGAGACTCTGGAAACACCATATATTTT	CASSPHRWNRDSGNTIYF
TRBV5-1	NA	TRBJ1-1	NA	TGCGCCAGCAGCGACGCCAGGAGCGGCGAGACTGAAGCTTTCTTT	CASSDARSGETEAFF
TRBV9	NA	TRBJ1-2	few	TGTGCCAGCAGCTCCAACCCGGGACCTTACTATGGCTACACCTTC	CASSSNPGPYYGYTF
TRBV20-1	NA	TRBJ2-7	many	TGCAGTGCTAGAGAGAATTTCTACGAGCAGTACTTC	CSARENFYEQYF
TRBV15	TRBD1	TRBJ2-5	NA	TGTGCCACCAGCCGAAGACAGGGAGAGACCCAGTACTTC	CATSRRQGETQYF
TRBV20-1	NA	TRBJ1-2	many	TGCAGTGCTAGGGTACCGGGGAGTGACTATGGCTACACCTTC	CSARVPGSDYGYTF
TRBV7-9	TRBD1	TRBJ2-1	few	TGTGCCAGCAGCACCTACACCGGACAGGGGGGTGATGGTGAGCAGTTCTTC	CASSTYTGQGGDGEQFF
TRBV20-1	NA	TRBJ1-6	few	TGCAGTGCTAGGGACACCAATAATTCACCCCTCCACTTT	CSARDTNNSPLHF
TRBV6-5	TRBD1	TRBJ1-1	many	TGTGCCAGCAGAGCGACAGGGTGGACTGAAGCTTTCTTT	CASRATGWTEAFF
TRBV5-1	NA	TRBJ1-1	many	TGCGCCAGCAGCTTGAACGGGGGCAGAACTGAAGCTTTCTTT	CASSLNGGRTEAFF
TRBV6-1	TRBD1	TRBJ1-5	few	TGTGCCAGCAGCATGGCAGGGGGTTTTAATCAGCCCCAGCATTTT	CASSMAGGFNQPQHF
TRBV29-1	NA	TRBJ2-7	many	TGCAGCGTTGGCGGCTGGATGGATCAATCTCCCACCTACGAGCAGTACTTC	CSVGGWMDQSPTYEQYF
TRBV18	NA	TRBJ2-5	many	TGTGCCAGCTCACCAGCCACAGAGGTTGAGACCCAGTACTTC	CASSPATEVETQYF
TRBV28	NA	TRBJ1-5	many	TGTGCCAGCAAAGAAGCGGGAAGGCCCCAGCATTTT	CASKEAGRPQHF
TRBV11-2	TRBD1	TRBJ1-1	NA	TGTGCCAGCAGCCGGGACAGAGAAGCTTTCTTT	CASSRDREAFF
TRBV2	TRBD1	TRBJ2-3	few	TGTGCCAGCAGCCAAGACAGGGGCACAGATACGCAGTATTTT	CASSQDRGTDTQYF
TRBV20-1	TRBD2	TRBJ2-5	NA	TGCAGTGCTACCGGGACTAGCGCCGGAAAGGGAGAGACCCAGTACTTC	CSATGTSAGKGETQYF
TRBV10-3	NA	TRBJ2-4	many	TGTGCCATCAGTGGGGTCCTAGCCAAAAACATTCAGTACTTC	CAISGVLAKNIQYF
TRBV7-9	NA	TRBJ2-3	many	TGTGCCAGCAGCTTGGGGACTGCAGATACGCAGTATTTT	CASSLGTADTQYF
TRBV27	NA	TRBJ1-6	NA	TGTGCCAGCAGTTTCCCCGGTTTCAGCTCCTATAATTCACCCCTCCACTTT	CASSFPGFSSYNSPLHF
TRBV5-4	TRBD1	TRBJ1-4	NA	TGTGCCATCAGCCCTAACCGGGACAGGGGAGCACTGTTTTTT	CAISPNRDRGALFF
TRBV29-1	NA	TRBJ2-7	many	TGCAGCGCCCGGACGGGGTGGTACGAGCAGTACTTC	CSARTGWYEQYF
TRBV3-1	NA	TRBJ1-1	many	TGTGCCAGCAGCGACCTTTTTAGTGAGAACACTGAAGCTTTCTTT	CASSDLFSENTEAFF
TRBV28	NA	TRBJ1-6	few	TGTGCCAGCCGCCTTCCAGGGGACTCACCCCTCCACTTT	CASRLPGDSPLHF
TRBV28	NA	TRBJ2-7	many	TGTGCCAGCAGTTTATCAGGGGATCCCCTCGAGCAGTACTTC	CASSLSGDPLEQYF
TRBV3-1	NA	TRBJ2-5	many	TGTGCCAGCAGCCAAGGAAGAGGGGGTTTGTGGGAGACCCAGTACTTC	CASSQGRGGLWETQYF
TRBV7-2	NA	TRBJ1-2	many	TGTGCCAGCAGCTTAGGACCCAAAGGAGATGGCTACACCTTC	CASSLGPKGDGYTF
TRBV11-2	NA	TRBJ2-2	many	TGTGCCAGCAGCTTAGATACAGGATACACCGGGGAGCTGTTTTTT	CASSLDTGYTGELFF
TRBV9	NA	TRBJ2-2	NA	TGTGCCAGCAGCGCCCAAACTAGTTCCGGGGAGCTGTTTTTT	CASSAQTSSGELFF
TRBV7-8	NA	TRBJ2-3	medium-sized	TGTGCCAGCAGCTTAACGGAGAGCACAGATACGCAGTATTTT	CASSLTESTDTQYF
TRBV24-1	TRBD2	TRBJ2-5	many	TGTGCCACCCAGTCTAGCGGGGGGGCAGGGGAGACCCAGTACTTC	CATQSSGGAGETQYF
TRBV11-2	NA	TRBJ2-2	many	TGTGCCAGCAGCTTGTTGGCAGGAGGTAACACCGGGGAGCTGTTTTTT	CASSLLAGGNTGELFF
TRBV20-1	TRBD2	TRBJ2-5	many	TGCAGTGCCATCCCCCTAGCGGGACGGGTCCAAGAGACCCAGTACTTC	CSAIPLAGRVQETQYF